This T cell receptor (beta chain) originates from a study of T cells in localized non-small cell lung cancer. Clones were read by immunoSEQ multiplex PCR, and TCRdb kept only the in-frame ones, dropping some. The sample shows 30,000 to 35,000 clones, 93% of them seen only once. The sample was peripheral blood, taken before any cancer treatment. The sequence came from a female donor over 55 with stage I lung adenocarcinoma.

In DNA form, the CDR3 reads TGTGCCAGTACAGGACAGGGTGCAGATACGCAGTATTTT. It encodes CASTGQGADTQYF. The V gene is TRBV19, the J gene TRBJ2-3; 8 bases map to TRBD1. The length of the CDR3 is 13 residues. The germline V gene has CDR1 LNHDA and CDR2 SQIVND (reference sequence). J lost 4 bases, V lost 7 bases, and 4 bases had no gene match.